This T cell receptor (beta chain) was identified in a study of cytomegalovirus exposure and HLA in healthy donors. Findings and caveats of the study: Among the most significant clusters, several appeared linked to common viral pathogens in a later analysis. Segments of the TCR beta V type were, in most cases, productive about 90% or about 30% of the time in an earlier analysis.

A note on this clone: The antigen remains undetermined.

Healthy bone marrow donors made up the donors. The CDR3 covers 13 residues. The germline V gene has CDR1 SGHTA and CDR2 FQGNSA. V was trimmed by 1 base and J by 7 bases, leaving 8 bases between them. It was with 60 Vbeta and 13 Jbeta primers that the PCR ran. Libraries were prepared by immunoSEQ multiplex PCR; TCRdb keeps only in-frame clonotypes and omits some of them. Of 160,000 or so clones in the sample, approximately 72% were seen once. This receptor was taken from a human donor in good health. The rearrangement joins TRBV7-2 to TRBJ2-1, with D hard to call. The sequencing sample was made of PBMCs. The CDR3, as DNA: TGTGCCAGCAGCTTAGGCGTCGGGAATGAGCAGTTCTTC. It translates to CASSLGVGNEQFF.